This passage covers 3 T cell receptor beta chains from one sample sequenced in a study of cytomegalovirus exposure and HLA in healthy donors. With 60 Vbeta and 13 Jbeta primers, the PCR was carried out. Generated by immunoSEQ multiplex PCR, the TCRdb table keeps only in-frame clones and is missing some. Its listing shows 100,000 to 150,000 clones. The sample consisted of PBMCs. All receptors derive from a woman aged 40 to 50 in good health and CMV-seronegative.

This sequence joins TRBV6-6 and TRBJ1-4; TRBD1 matches at 7 bases. Unmatched junction bases numbered 5, after V lost 8 bases and J lost 8 bases. This CDR3 has 12 amino acids. The germline V gene encodes CDR1 MNHNY and CDR2 SVGAGI (reference sequence). CDR3 bases: TGTGCCAGCCAGGGGGTACAGGAAAAACTGTTTTTT. Its translation: CASQGVQEKLFF.

As DNA, the CDR3 is TGTGCCAGCAGCCCCCGCAGTGTTAATTCACCCCTCCACTTT. Translating gives CASSPRSVNSPLHF. The rearrangement uses TRBV5-8 and TRBJ1-6; no reliable D call. The CDR3 is 14 residues long. Germline V gives CDR1 SGHTS, CDR2 YDEGEE. V dropped 4 bases and J dropped 6 bases, with 11 bases sitting between them.

The rearrangement joins TRBV5-1 to TRBJ1-5; 9 nucleotides align to TRBD1. Trimming at V came to 4 bases and at J to 1 base, leaving 6 bases not matched to a gene. CDR3 size: 16 residues. The V gene's germline CDR1 is SGHRS and CDR2 YFSETQ. CDR3 in amino acids: CASSPGTGISNQPQHF. As DNA, the CDR3 is TGCGCCAGCAGCCCGGGGACAGGGATCAGCAATCAGCCCCAGCATTTT.